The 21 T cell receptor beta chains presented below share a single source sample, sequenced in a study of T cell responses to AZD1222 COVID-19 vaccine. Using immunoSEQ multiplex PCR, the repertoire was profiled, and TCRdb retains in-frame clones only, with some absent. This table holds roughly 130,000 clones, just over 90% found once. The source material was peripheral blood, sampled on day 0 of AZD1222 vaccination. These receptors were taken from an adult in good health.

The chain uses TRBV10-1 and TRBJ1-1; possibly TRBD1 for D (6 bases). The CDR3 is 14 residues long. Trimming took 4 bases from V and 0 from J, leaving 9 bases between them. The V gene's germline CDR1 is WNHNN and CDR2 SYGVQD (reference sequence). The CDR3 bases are TGCGCCAGCAGTGCTAGGGGGTTGAACACTGAAGCTTTCTTT. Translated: CASSARGLNTEAFF.

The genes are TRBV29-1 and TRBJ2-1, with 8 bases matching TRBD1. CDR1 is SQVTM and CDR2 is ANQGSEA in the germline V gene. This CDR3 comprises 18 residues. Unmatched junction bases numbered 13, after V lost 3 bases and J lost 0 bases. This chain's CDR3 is CSVDRRDRGPPSYNEQFF. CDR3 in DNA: TGCAGCGTTGATAGGCGCGACAGGGGACCACCCTCCTACAATGAGCAGTTCTTC.

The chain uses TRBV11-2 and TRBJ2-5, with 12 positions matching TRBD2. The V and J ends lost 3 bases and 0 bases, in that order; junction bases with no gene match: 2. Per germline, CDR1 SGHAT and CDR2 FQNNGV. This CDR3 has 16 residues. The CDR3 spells CASSLGTSGHQETQYF. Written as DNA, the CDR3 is TGTGCCAGCAGCTTGGGGACTAGCGGGCACCAAGAGACCCAGTACTTC.

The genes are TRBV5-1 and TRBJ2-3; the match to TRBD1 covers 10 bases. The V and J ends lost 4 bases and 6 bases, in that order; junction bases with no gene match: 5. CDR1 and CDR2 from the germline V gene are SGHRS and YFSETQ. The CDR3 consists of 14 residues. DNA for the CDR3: TGCGCCAGCAGCGAAGGGACAGGGGACGATACGCAGTATTTT. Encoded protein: CASSEGTGDDTQYF.

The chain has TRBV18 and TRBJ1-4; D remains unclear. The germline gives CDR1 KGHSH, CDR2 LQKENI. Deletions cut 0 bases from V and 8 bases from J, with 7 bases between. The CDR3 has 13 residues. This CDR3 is CASSPPSGEKLFF. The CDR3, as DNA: TGTGCCAGCTCACCACCTTCGGGGGAAAAACTGTTTTTT.

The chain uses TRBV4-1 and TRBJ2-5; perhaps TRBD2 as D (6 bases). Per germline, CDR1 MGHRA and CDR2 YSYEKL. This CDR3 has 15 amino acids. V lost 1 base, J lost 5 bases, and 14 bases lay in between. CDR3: CASSQGTGVGETQYF. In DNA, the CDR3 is TGCGCCAGCAGCCAAGGAACGGGGGTTGGGGAGACCCAGTACTTC.

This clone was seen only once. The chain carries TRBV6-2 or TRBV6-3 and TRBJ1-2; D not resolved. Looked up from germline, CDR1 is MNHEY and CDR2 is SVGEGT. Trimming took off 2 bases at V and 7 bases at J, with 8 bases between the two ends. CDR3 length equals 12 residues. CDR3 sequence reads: CASSYAPAGYTF. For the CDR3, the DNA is TGTGCCAGCAGTTACGCCCCCGCTGGCTACACCTTC.

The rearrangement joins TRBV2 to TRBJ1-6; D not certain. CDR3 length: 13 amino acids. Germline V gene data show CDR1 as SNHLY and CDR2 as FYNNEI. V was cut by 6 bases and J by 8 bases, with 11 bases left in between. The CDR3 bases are TGTGCCAGCAGGATGACAAGGGATTCACCCCTCCACTTT. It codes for CASRMTRDSPLHF. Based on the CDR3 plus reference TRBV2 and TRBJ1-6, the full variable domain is EPEVTQTPSHQVTQMGQEVILRCVPISNHLYFYWYRQILGQKVEFLVSFYNNEISEKSEIFDDQFSVERPDGSNFTLKIRSTKLEDSAMYFCASRMTRDSPLHFGNGTRLTVT.

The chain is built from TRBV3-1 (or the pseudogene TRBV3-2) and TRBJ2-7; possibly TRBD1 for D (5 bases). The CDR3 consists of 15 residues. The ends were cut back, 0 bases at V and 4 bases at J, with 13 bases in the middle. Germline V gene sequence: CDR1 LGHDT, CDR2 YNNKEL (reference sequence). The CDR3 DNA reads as TGTGCCAGCAGCCAAGAAGGGGTATCGGTTTACGAGCAGTACTTC. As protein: CASSQEGVSVYEQYF.

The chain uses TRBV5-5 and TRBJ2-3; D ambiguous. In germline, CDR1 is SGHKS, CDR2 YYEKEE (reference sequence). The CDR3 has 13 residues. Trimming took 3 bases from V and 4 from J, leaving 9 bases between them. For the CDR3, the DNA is TGTGCCAGCAGCTGGAGCGAAGCAGATACGCAGTATTTT. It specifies CASSWSEADTQYF. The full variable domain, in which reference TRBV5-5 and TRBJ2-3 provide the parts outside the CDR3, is DAGVTQSPTHLIKTRGQQVTLRCSPISGHKSVSWYQQVLGQGPQFIFQYYEKEERGRGNFPDRFSARQFPNYSSELNVNALLLGDSALYLCASSWSEADTQYFGPGTRLTVL.

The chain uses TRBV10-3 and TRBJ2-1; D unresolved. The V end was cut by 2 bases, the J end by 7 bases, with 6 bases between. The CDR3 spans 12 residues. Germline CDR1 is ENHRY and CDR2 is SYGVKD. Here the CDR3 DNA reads TGTGCCATCAGTGAGGGAGTGAATGAGCAGTTCTTC. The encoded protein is CAISEGVNEQFF.

The DNA of the CDR3 is TGTGCCAGCAGTCGGCCCTACCAAGAGACCCAGTACTTC. Encoded protein: CASSRPYQETQYF. This chain connects TRBV7-9 to TRBJ2-5, with D unresolved. The CDR3 length is 13 residues. Looked up from germline, CDR1 is SEHNR and CDR2 is FQNEAQ (reference sequence). The V and J ends lost 6 bases and 0 bases respectively, with 8 bases between them.

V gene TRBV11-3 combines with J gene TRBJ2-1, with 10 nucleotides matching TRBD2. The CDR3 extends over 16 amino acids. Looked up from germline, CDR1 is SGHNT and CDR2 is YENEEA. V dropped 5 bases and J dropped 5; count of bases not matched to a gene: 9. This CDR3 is CASSGNLGLADNEQFF. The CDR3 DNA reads TGTGCCAGCAGCGGAAACCTCGGACTAGCGGACAATGAGCAGTTCTTC.

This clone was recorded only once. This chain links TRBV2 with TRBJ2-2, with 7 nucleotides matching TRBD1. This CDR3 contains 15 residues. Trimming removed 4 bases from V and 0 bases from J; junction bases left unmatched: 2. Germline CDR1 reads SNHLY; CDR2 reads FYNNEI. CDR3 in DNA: TGTGCCAGCAGTGGGGACAGCGCGAACACCGGGGAGCTGTTTTTT. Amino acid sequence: CASSGDSANTGELFF.

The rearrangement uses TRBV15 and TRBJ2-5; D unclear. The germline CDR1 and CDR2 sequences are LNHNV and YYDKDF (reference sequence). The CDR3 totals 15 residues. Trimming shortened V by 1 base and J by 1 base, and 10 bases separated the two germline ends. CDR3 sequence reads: CATSRGAGPQETQYF. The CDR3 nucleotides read TGTGCCACCAGCAGAGGTGCTGGCCCCCAAGAGACCCAGTACTTC.

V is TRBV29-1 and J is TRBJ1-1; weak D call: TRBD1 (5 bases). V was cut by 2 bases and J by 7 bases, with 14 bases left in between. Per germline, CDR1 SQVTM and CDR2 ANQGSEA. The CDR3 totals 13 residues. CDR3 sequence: CSVEYGGFSEAFF. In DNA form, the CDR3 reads TGCAGCGTTGAATATGGGGGGTTTAGTGAAGCTTTCTTT.

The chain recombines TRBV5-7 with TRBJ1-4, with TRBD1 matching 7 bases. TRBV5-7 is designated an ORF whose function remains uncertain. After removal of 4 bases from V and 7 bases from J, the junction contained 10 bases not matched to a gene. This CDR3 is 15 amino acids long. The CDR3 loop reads CASSTLGGAGEKLFF. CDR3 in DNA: TGTGCCAGCAGCACACTAGGGGGCGCCGGTGAAAAACTGTTTTTT.

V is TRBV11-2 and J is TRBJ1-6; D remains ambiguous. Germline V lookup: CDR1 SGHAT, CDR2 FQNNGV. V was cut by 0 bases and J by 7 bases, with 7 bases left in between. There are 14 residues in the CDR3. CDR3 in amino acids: CASSLDTGNSPLHF. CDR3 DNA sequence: TGTGCCAGCAGCTTAGATACGGGCAATTCACCCCTCCACTTT. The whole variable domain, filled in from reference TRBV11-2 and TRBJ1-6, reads EAGVAQSPRYKIIEKRQSVAFWCNPISGHATLYWYQQILGQGPKLLIQFQNNGVVDDSQLPKDRFSAERLKGVDSTLKIQPAKLEDSAVYLCASSLDTGNSPLHFGNGTRLTVT.

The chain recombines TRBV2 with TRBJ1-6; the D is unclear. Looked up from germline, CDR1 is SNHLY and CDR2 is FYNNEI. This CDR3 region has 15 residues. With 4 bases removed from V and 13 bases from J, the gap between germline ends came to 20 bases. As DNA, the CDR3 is TGTGCCAGCAGTGTCATAAGCTCAGGCACACAGCCCCTCCACTTT. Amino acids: CASSVISSGTQPLHF.

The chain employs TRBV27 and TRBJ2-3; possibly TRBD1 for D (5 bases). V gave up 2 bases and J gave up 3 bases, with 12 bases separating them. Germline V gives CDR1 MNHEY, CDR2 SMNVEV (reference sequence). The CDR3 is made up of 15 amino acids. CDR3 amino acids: CASSLTLAGTDTQYF. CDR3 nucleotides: TGTGCCAGCAGTTTAACGCTCGCAGGGACAGATACGCAGTATTTT.

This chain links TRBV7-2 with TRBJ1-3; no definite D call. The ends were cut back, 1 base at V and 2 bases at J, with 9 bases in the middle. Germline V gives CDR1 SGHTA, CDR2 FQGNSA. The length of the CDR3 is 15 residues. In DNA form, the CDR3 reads TGTGCCAGCAGCTTAGTTTTGGGAACTGGAAACACCATATATTTT. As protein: CASSLVLGTGNTIYF.